This T cell receptor (beta chain) was profiled in a study of blood T cells in healthy people across ages. Through a sample-barcoded 5' primer and a J-beta primer mix, a second PCR was run for roughly 7 to 12 cycles. TCRdb ran MiXCR on the 5' RACE reads and lists one entry per CDR3 protein. The data show approximately 2,000,000 distinct CDR3 sequences, about 39% seen once. Trimming pared 5 bases from V and 9 bases from J, leaving 15 bases between. The germline CDR1 and CDR2 sequences are SGHAT and FQNNGV. This CDR3 spans 13 amino acids. Sequenced input: blood. The V gene is TRBV11-2, the J gene TRBJ2-3; either TRBD1 or TRBD2 may supply D (5 bases each). The clonotype comes from a human donor in good health. The CDR3 loop reads CASSPGAGLTQYF. The CDR3, as DNA: TGTGCCAGCAGCCCCGGGGCAGGGCTGACGCAGTATTTT.